This T cell receptor beta chain is drawn from a study of T-cell memory formation after mild COVID-19 (dated by TCRdb to the early 2020s). With regard to the full study: Most TCR sequence clusters were specific to one of the two donors. In two donors, T-cell clones that expanded and contracted after mild COVID-19 were tracked by sequencing TCRalpha and TCRbeta repertoires over time. The cohort was made up of two young adult volunteers, one female and one male, who were previously healthy.

Ficoll-Paque density gradient centrifugation was the method used to isolate PBMCs. There are 14 amino acids in the CDR3, from cysteine to phenylalanine inclusive. Only CDR3 DNA remains: 42 bases, in frame from the first base. V is clipped by 3 bases and J by 8 bases, and the sequence between their germline boundaries is 17 bases long. CDR1 and CDR2 (SGHRS, YFSETQ) derive from the germline V gene. Sequencer: Illumina NovaSeq 6000. TCRalpha and TCRbeta cDNA libraries were constructed by 5'RACE with constant-segment primers, with sample barcodes and unique molecular identifiers being introduced. Trizol reagent was used to extract RNA from every sample. Libraries were amplified in two PCR steps, with a second sample barcode and Illumina TruSeq adapters added in the second step. The libraries were sequenced on an Illumina NovaSeq using 2 x 150 bp paired-end reads. Processing in the source paper ran as follows. The reads were demultiplexed and collapsed into UMI-guided consensus sequences using migec v1.2.7. With mixcr v2.1.11, UMI consensuses were aligned to TRA and TRB V and J templates and assembled into clonotypes. A clonotype was counted as expanded or contracted only if both edgeR and NoisET called the change significant, with noise models trained on biological replicates. For edgeR calls, a false discovery rate-adjusted p below 0.01 and a log2 fold-change threshold of 1 were applied. As an exploratory analysis of dynamics, max-normalized trajectories of the 1000 most abundant clonotypes were examined with PCA combined with hierarchical clustering. Separately sequenced CD4+ and CD8+ repertoires were used to assign the CD4 or CD8 phenotype of responding clones. TCRdb ran its own pipeline on the public reads, namely fastp trimming at Q25 and MiXCR clone calling, and kept in-frame beta chains. A single entry per CDR3 protein holds the most common genes and DNA from its merged rows. These V and J calls rely on TCRdb rather than the paper's analysis. The sample yields approximately 340,000 distinct CDR3 sequences; approximately 13% were counted once. The ten largest make up 20% to 25% of the sample.

Findings and caveats that apply to the study as a whole: Contracting CD4+ clones turned up mainly in the CM and EM memory subsets, whereas EMRA was where CD8+ clones were enriched. Balanced CD4/CD8 phenotypes were observed for clones contracting from day 15 to 85, whereas a bias towards CD4+ was observed for a second wave of clones expanding from day 15 to 37. The study covered only a couple of mild cases, and larger cohorts including severe cases with pre-infection samples were considered necessary. The second-wave clones that peaked on day 37 were not confirmed to be SARS-CoV-2 specific. Some responding clones were found in pre-infection memory, which suggests that pre-existing cross-reactive memory T cells took part in the SARS-CoV-2 response.

This clonotype came up a few times. Its antigen has not been determined. No base quality values were provided; no much bigger clone lies one nucleotide off. Recombination linked TRBV5-1 to TRBJ1-2; a weak D assignment points to TRBD1 (5 bases agree). The sequenced material came from PBMCs or a T cell subset sorted from them (not recorded which). The clonotype was recovered from a man younger than 35 who had mild COVID-19 (a few samples of this study predate the infection). The sample titles of this study are shuffled in the database, so cell type and time point are left out; the donor was told from shared clones. The CDR3 protein is CASSWDGHQGGYTF. The nucleotide sequence reads TGCGCCAGCAGCTGGGACGGACATCAGGGCGGCTACACCTTC.